One and the same sample provided the 18 T cell receptor beta chains below, sequenced in a study of CD8 T cells in Susac syndrome. It was with random hexamers that about 0.45 to 1 ug RNA was reverse transcribed. TCRdb itself ran the immunoSEQ multiplex PCR reads through MiXCR, one entry per CDR3 protein. The sample holds approximately 76,000 distinct CDR3 sequences, roughly 94% seen once. Sequencing input: CD8+ T cells from PBMCs. Receptors originate from a human donor with multiple sclerosis.

The chain couples TRBV12-3 or TRBV12-4 to TRBJ2-7; 7 bases agree with TRBD2. This CDR3 is built from 15 residues. Trimming removed 5 bases from V and 3 bases from J; junction bases left unmatched: 10. CDR3 sequence (DNA): TGTGCCAGCAGTCCGCGGGGAGCGGGGCGCTACGAGCAGTACTTC. Translation: CASSPRGAGRYEQYF.

The chain employs TRBV3-1 and TRBJ2-2; no reliable D call. The CDR3 consists of 14 residues. In germline, CDR1 is LGHDT, CDR2 YNNKEL (reference sequence). V lost 0 bases to trimming and J lost 6 bases, with 8 bases between them. CDR3 DNA sequence: TGTGCCAGCAGCCAAGATTACGATGCCGGGGAGCTGTTTTTT. Its protein product is CASSQDYDAGELFF.

This rearrangement joins TRBV12-3 or TRBV12-4 to TRBJ1-2; D gene ambiguous. The CDR3 extends over 15 amino acids. V was cut by 5 bases and J by 8 bases, with 21 bases left in between. The CDR3 coding sequence is TGTGCCAGCAGTGAGGCGGGAGATGTTCCCCTCGGCTACACCTTC. Protein: CASSEAGDVPLGYTF.

CDR3 coding DNA: TGCAGCGGCCGGACAGGGGGAGATACTGAAGCTTTCTTT. It encodes CSGRTGGDTEAFF. The chain recombines TRBV29-1 with TRBJ1-1; TRBD1 aligns across 10 bases. This CDR3 is built from 13 residues. Germline values: CDR1 SQVTM, CDR2 ANQGSEA. After removal of 7 bases from V and 5 bases from J, the junction contained 7 bases not matched to a gene.

The J gene is TRBJ2-1, the V gene TRBV20-1, with 9 bases fitting TRBD2. This CDR3 is built from 15 residues. Per germline, CDR1 DFQATT and CDR2 SNEGSKA (reference sequence). The V and J ends lost 0 bases and 4 bases, in that order; junction bases with no gene match: 4. CDR3: CSARDLAGYYNEQFF. In nucleotides, the CDR3 is TGCAGTGCTAGAGATCTAGCGGGGTATTACAATGAGCAGTTCTTC.

This chain joins TRBV10-3 and TRBJ2-7; 7 bases are a match to TRBD1. Germline V CDR1 and CDR2: ENHRY, SYGVKD. The CDR3 is made up of 14 amino acids. With V trimmed by 4 bases and J by 5 bases, 8 bases remained unmatched. The CDR3 region has the DNA TGTGCCATCAGTGTCTCGACAGGGTTCAACGAGCAGTACTTC. Protein sequence: CAISVSTGFNEQYF.

This clonotype was detected a few times. The rearrangement joins TRBV7-2 to TRBJ1-1; no reliable D call. V lost 7 bases and J 1 base, leaving 10 bases between the germline ends. Germline V gene sequence: CDR1 SGHTA, CDR2 FQGNSA. The CDR3 is made up of 13 amino acids. The CDR3 reads CASTGRTNTEAFF. The CDR3 DNA follows: TGTGCCAGCACCGGACGGACGAACACTGAAGCTTTCTTT.

V usage is TRBV9 and J usage is TRBJ2-2; 10 positions agree with TRBD2. The CDR3 is made up of 16 amino acids. Germline V CDR1 and CDR2: SGDLS, YYNGEE. V gave up 0 bases and J gave up 5 bases; unmatched junction bases: 4. CDR3 coding DNA: TGTGCCAGCAGCGTAGAAGGACTAGCGGATACCGGGGAGCTGTTTTTT. Translation: CASSVEGLADTGELFF.

The V gene is TRBV7-9, the J gene TRBJ2-1, with TRBD2 matching over 13 bases. The CDR3 sequence is 14 residues long. Looked up from germline, CDR1 is SEHNR and CDR2 is FQNEAQ (reference sequence). After removal of 7 bases from V and 8 bases from J, the junction contained 5 bases not matched to a gene. The CDR3 nucleotides read TGTGCCAGCACCGGACTAGCGGGAGTGGATGAGCAGTTCTTC. Translated, it gives CASTGLAGVDEQFF.

V usage is TRBV3-1 and J usage is TRBJ1-2; D remains ambiguous. The germline V gene has CDR1 LGHDT and CDR2 YNNKEL (reference sequence). CDR3 size: 16 residues. Trimming stripped 5 bases from V and 5 bases from J, with 21 bases between. In DNA, the CDR3 is TGTGCCAGCAGCAAAAACCGACGGGAAGAAGGATATGGCTACACCTTC. Its protein product is CASSKNRREEGYGYTF.

The chain combines TRBV7-2 with TRBJ2-7, with 9 bases identical to TRBD2. Germline trimming cut 1 base from V and 2 bases from J; bases unmatched to any gene: 6. CDR1 and CDR2 from the germline V gene are SGHTA and FQGNSA. The CDR3 has 16 amino acids. The CDR3 loop is CASSLERGGETYEQYF. The CDR3 DNA sequence: TGTGCCAGCAGCTTAGAGCGCGGGGGGGAGACCTACGAGCAGTACTTC.

CDR3 DNA sequence: TGTGCCAGCAGTGGCCCCCACAGTAGCAATCAGCCCCAGCATTTT. It codes for CASSGPHSSNQPQHF. The chain has TRBV12-3 or TRBV12-4 and TRBJ1-5; D is unresolved. This CDR3 has 15 residues. The V end lost 5 bases, the J end lost 0 bases, and 11 bases lay between the germline ends.

In its sample, this clonotype was seen once. In DNA, the CDR3 is TGTGCCAGCAGCCAAGAAGGGGACAGGATAGTCCCCTACGAGCAGTACTTC. As protein: CASSQEGDRIVPYEQYF. The chain links TRBV3-1 to TRBJ2-7; 8 bases map to TRBD1. V shed 0 bases and J 2 bases; nucleotides not matched to a gene: 9. Germline assignment: CDR1 LGHDT and CDR2 YNNKEL (reference sequence). The CDR3 length is 17 residues.

The chain is built from TRBV6-5 and TRBJ2-7; 10 positions agree with TRBD2. With V trimmed by 5 bases and J by 3 bases, 4 bases remained unmatched. CDR3 length: 14 residues. Germline V gene data show CDR1 as MNHEY and CDR2 as SVGAGI. The CDR3 coding sequence is TGTGCCAGCAGTCTAGCGGGAGTGGGCTACGAGCAGTACTTC. Encoded protein: CASSLAGVGYEQYF.

V is TRBV15 and J is TRBJ1-5; 9 bases are shared with TRBD1. Unmatched junction bases numbered 9, after V lost 6 bases and J lost 3 bases. Germline loops: CDR1 LNHNV, CDR2 YYDKDF (reference sequence). The CDR3 loop spans 16 amino acids. The CDR3 here is CATSLVTGGSNQPQHF. CDR3 in DNA: TGTGCCACCAGTCTAGTTACAGGGGGCTCCAATCAGCCCCAGCATTTT.

A single count supports this clonotype. The chain recombines TRBV7-2 with TRBJ1-6, with D tentatively TRBD1 (5 bases). This CDR3 has 15 amino acids. The V gene's germline CDR1 is SGHTA and CDR2 FQGNSA. V lost 5 bases, J lost 9 bases, and 17 bases lay in between. The CDR3 loop is CASSAGQPGSSPLHF. The CDR3 nucleotides are TGTGCCAGCAGCGCAGGGCAGCCCGGGTCTTCACCCCTCCACTTT. Full variable domain (remainder filled in from reference TRBV7-2 and TRBJ1-6): GAGVSQSPSNKVTEKGKDVELRCDPISGHTALYWYRQSLGQGLEFLIYFQGNSAPDKSGLPSDRFSAERTGGSVSTLTIQRTQQEDSAVYLCASSAGQPGSSPLHFGNGTRLTVT.

The gene calls are TRBV30 and TRBJ2-7; D is perhaps TRBD1 (5 bases). Between the trimmed V and J ends, which lost 2 bases and 4 bases, there was a span of 12 bases. Germline V lookup: CDR1 GTSNPN, CDR2 SVGIG (reference sequence). This CDR3 spans 13 amino acids. The CDR3 protein is CAWSTDSLYEQYF. The CDR3 DNA is TGTGCCTGGAGTACCGACAGCCTTTACGAGCAGTACTTC. The whole variable domain, remainder taken from reference TRBV30 and TRBJ2-7, is SQTIHQWPATLVQPVGSPLSLECTVEGTSNPNLYWYRQAAGRGLQLLFYSVGIGQISSEVPQNLSASRPQDRQFILSSKKLLLSDSGFYLCAWSTDSLYEQYFGPGTRLTVT.

V is TRBV6-6 and J is TRBJ1-1; no clear D gene. This CDR3 spans 14 amino acids. V was cut by 0 bases and J by 5 bases, with 10 bases left in between. In germline, CDR1 is MNHNY, CDR2 SVGAGI (reference sequence). CDR3 bases: TGTGCCAGCAGTTACTCGAAGGGCAGGACTGAAGCTTTCTTT. This sequence encodes CASSYSKGRTEAFF.